The 25 T cell receptor beta chains listed next were all sequenced from one sample in a study of PD-L1 blockade in urothelial cancer (TCRdb year 2017). The library was built by means of the immunoSEQ multiplex PCR assay. TCRdb took over this immuneACCESS table, retaining in-frame rearrangements with V and J assigned. Such tables are incomplete; in checked studies, under half of the missing clones stem from an unresolved V gene, and the remainder is unexplained. This sample has 50,000 or so clones in its table, and around 80% of those were observed once. The ten top clones hold 4.5% of the sample. Sequenced here: PBMCs, sampled around atezolizumab (anti-PD-L1) treatment. These receptors were collected from a man between 65 and 85 years old with urothelial cancer.

V usage is TRBV11-2 and J usage is TRBJ2-2, with D possibly matching TRBD2 (5 bases). Germline lookup yields CDR1 SGHAT and CDR2 FQNNGV. The CDR3 totals 15 residues. V was shortened by 3 bases and J by 0 bases, with 8 bases between the two germline ends. As DNA, the CDR3 is TGTGCCAGCAGCTTCCACGGGGCGAACACCGGGGAGCTGTTTTTT. It specifies CASSFHGANTGELFF.

The V call is TRBV5-1, the J call TRBJ2-2; the D gene is possibly TRBD2 (5 bases). The V end lost 7 bases, the J end lost 1 base, and 11 bases lay between the germline ends. Germline V gene lookup returns CDR1 SGHRS and CDR2 YFSETQ. This CDR3 spans 14 amino acids. The CDR3 DNA follows: TGCGCCAGCCAAGTCGGGGTGAACACCGGGGAGCTGTTTTTT. Translated: CASQVGVNTGELFF.

V is TRBV5-4 and J is TRBJ2-7; 7 bases align to TRBD2. With V trimmed by 4 bases and J by 5 bases, 12 bases remained unmatched. Per the germline V gene, CDR1 is SGHNT and CDR2 is YYREEE (reference sequence). The CDR3 totals 15 residues. The CDR3 loop reads CASSRDTSAVNEQYF. The CDR3, as DNA: TGTGCCAGCAGCCGTGACACTAGCGCCGTAAACGAGCAGTACTTC.

In this sample, this clone turned up many times. In DNA form, the CDR3 reads TGCGCCAGCAGCCAAGTTGATTTAGTAGTGTTTCGGGTGCAAGCTTTCTTT. Residues: CASSQVDLVVFRVQAFF. The genes are TRBV4-1 and TRBJ1-1; D uncertain. Deletions cut 1 base from V and 9 bases from J, with 24 bases between. The CDR3 is 17 amino acids. Germline lookup yields CDR1 MGHRA and CDR2 YSYEKL.

The CDR3 here is CATSRGQGAGETQYF. The CDR3 coding sequence is TGTGCCACCAGCAGAGGTCAGGGGGCCGGGGAGACCCAGTACTTC. The gene calls are TRBV15 and TRBJ2-5, with 8 bases aligning to TRBD1. Per the germline V gene, CDR1 is LNHNV and CDR2 is YYDKDF (reference sequence). Unmatched junction bases numbered 6, after V lost 1 base and J lost 5 bases. The CDR3 loop spans 15 amino acids. The variable domain in full, completed from reference TRBV15 and TRBJ2-5, reads DAMVIQNPRYQVTQFGKPVTLSCSQTLNHNVMYWYQQKSSQAPKLLFHYYDKDFNNEADTPDNFQSRRPNTSFCFLDIRSPGLGDTAMYLCATSRGQGAGETQYFGPGTRLLVL.

J is TRBJ2-2 and V is TRBV5-6; D possibly corresponds to TRBD2 (6 bases). Deletions cut 0 bases from V and 4 bases from J, with 13 bases between. The CDR3 length is 16 residues. Germline V lookup: CDR1 SGHDT, CDR2 YYEEEE. The CDR3 sequence is CASSLVGGRGTGELFF. In nucleotides, the CDR3 is TGTGCCAGCAGCTTGGTCGGGGGTCGCGGCACCGGGGAGCTGTTTTTT.

The chain recombines TRBV5-4 with TRBJ2-3; D call uncertain. Deletions cut 4 bases from V and 2 bases from J, with 8 bases between. Germline lookup yields CDR1 SGHNT and CDR2 YYREEE (reference sequence). This CDR3 has 13 amino acids. CDR3 region: CASSQDSTDTQYF. The CDR3 nucleotides read TGTGCCAGCAGCCAAGACTCCACAGATACGCAGTATTTT.

V is TRBV6-1 and J is TRBJ2-7, with D possibly TRBD2 on 6 matching bases. Germline V CDR1 and CDR2: MNHNS, SASEGT. Trimming shortened V by 4 bases and J by 4 bases, and 14 bases separated the two germline ends. There are 14 residues in the CDR3. In DNA, the CDR3 is TGTGCCAGCAGTGCCACAATTGGGGGGTACGAGCAGTACTTC. Protein: CASSATIGGYEQYF.

The chain employs TRBV30 and TRBJ1-1; perhaps TRBD1 as D (6 bases). The CDR3 is 14 amino acids. Germline assignment: CDR1 GTSNPN and CDR2 SVGIG (reference sequence). Between the trimmed V and J ends, which lost 1 base and 5 bases, there was a span of 14 bases. This CDR3 is CAWSGRGAVTEAFF. The CDR3 nucleotides read TGTGCCTGGAGTGGGCGGGGGGCGGTAACTGAAGCTTTCTTT.

The rearrangement uses TRBV2 and TRBJ2-2, with 16 bases matching TRBD2. The CDR3 contains 17 residues. The junction had 4 bases not matched to a gene; V was cut back by 4 bases and J by 5 bases. Germline-derived CDR1 and CDR2 are SNHLY and FYNNEI. The CDR3 spells CASSAGTSGRGTGELFF. Written as DNA, the CDR3 is TGTGCCAGCAGTGCCGGGACTAGCGGGAGGGGAACCGGGGAGCTGTTTTTT.

The chain combines TRBV18 with TRBJ2-2; 8 bases map to TRBD2. CDR1 is KGHSH, CDR2 LQKENI, per germline. V dropped 6 bases and J dropped 2; count of bases not matched to a gene: 14. The CDR3 consists of 18 residues. The CDR3 reads CASSPREAGATNTGELFF. CDR3 nucleotides: TGTGCCAGCTCCCCCCGTGAAGCGGGAGCTACAAACACCGGGGAGCTGTTTTTT.

The chain carries TRBV28 and TRBJ1-1, with TRBD1 matching 11 bases. The CDR3 spans 15 residues. The trim removed 5 bases at V and 0 bases at J, leaving 2 bases unmatched. Germline loops: CDR1 MDHEN, CDR2 SYDVKM. CDR3: CASSRDRGMNTEAFF. The CDR3 DNA follows: TGTGCCAGCAGTCGGGACAGGGGGATGAACACTGAAGCTTTCTTT. The complete variable domain, with remaining parts taken from reference TRBV28 and TRBJ1-1, reads DVKVTQSSRYLVKRTGEKVFLECVQDMDHENMFWYRQDPGLGLRLIYFSYDVKMKEKGDIPEGYSVSREKKERFSLILESASTNQTSMYLCASSRDRGMNTEAFFGQGTRLTVV.

The rearrangement links TRBV19 to TRBJ2-2; tentative D call: TRBD2 (6 bases). CDR1 and CDR2 from the germline V gene are LNHDA and SQIVND (reference sequence). The V end was cut by 4 bases, the J end by 5 bases, with 14 bases between. This CDR3 region has 15 residues. The CDR3 is CASSTRGWGTGELFF. The CDR3 region has the DNA TGTGCCAGTAGTACCCGGGGGTGGGGTACCGGGGAGCTGTTTTTT.

The CDR3 coding sequence is TGTGCCAGTAGTATCGGGACAGGGTATGGGAATGAGCAGTTCTTC. It translates to CASSIGTGYGNEQFF. The chain recombines TRBV19 with TRBJ2-1; 9 bases fit TRBD1. V was pared by 3 bases and J by 7 bases, with 7 bases of the junction left unmatched. Germline V gives CDR1 LNHDA, CDR2 SQIVND (reference sequence). The CDR3 runs 15 residues.

The chain recombines TRBV5-6 with TRBJ2-5, with 7 bases fitting TRBD2. Germline V gene sequence: CDR1 SGHDT, CDR2 YYEEEE. Trimming took 4 bases from V and 4 from J; bases not matched to a gene: 7. This CDR3 spans 14 amino acids. The DNA of the CDR3 is TGTGCCAGCAGCGCCGGGGGGAGAGGAGAGACCCAGTACTTC. As protein: CASSAGGRGETQYF.

The V call is TRBV19, the J call TRBJ1-5; D ambiguous. Germline V CDR1 and CDR2: LNHDA, SQIVND (reference sequence). V lost 3 bases, J lost 5 bases, and 5 bases lay in between. The CDR3 extends over 12 amino acids. The CDR3 DNA follows: TGTGCCAGTAGTATGAGGGATCAGCCCCAGCATTTT. This translates into CASSMRDQPQHF.

The chain has TRBV6-5 and TRBJ2-7; D possibly corresponds to TRBD2 (6 bases). The CDR3 has 14 residues. V gave up 7 bases and J gave up 0 bases, with 13 bases separating them. CDR1 is MNHEY, CDR2 SVGAGI, per germline. CDR3 DNA: TGTGCCAGCAAAAGAGCGGGCTCCTCCTACGAGCAGTACTTC. The encoded protein is CASKRAGSSYEQYF.

This CDR3 is CASSVGYISDTQYF. The CDR3 DNA is TGTGCCAGCAGCGTAGGTTATATATCAGATACGCAGTATTTT. The rearrangement joins TRBV9 to TRBJ2-3; D ambiguous. V shed 0 bases and J shed 4 bases, with 9 bases lying between them. The CDR3 runs 14 residues. From germline, CDR1 is SGDLS and CDR2 YYNGEE. The whole variable domain, filled in from reference TRBV9 and TRBJ2-3, reads DSGVTQTPKHLITATGQRVTLRCSPRSGDLSVYWYQQSLDQGLQFLIQYYNGEERAKGNILERFSAQQFPDLHSELNLSSLELGDSALYFCASSVGYISDTQYFGPGTRLTVL.

The chain couples TRBV28 to TRBJ1-2; the D gene is possibly TRBD1 (6 bases). Germline CDR1 and CDR2: MDHEN and SYDVKM. Trimming took off 1 base at V and 8 bases at J, with 17 bases between the two ends. This CDR3 is built from 15 residues. This CDR3 is CASSLSRGLTMGYTF. The CDR3, as DNA: TGTGCCAGCAGTTTATCGCGGGGGCTCACCATGGGCTACACCTTC.

This chain connects TRBV5-4 to TRBJ2-2; a weak D match, TRBD2 (7 bases). The V gene's germline CDR1 is SGHNT and CDR2 YYREEE (reference sequence). The germline V and J ends were trimmed by 5 bases and 4 bases, with 15 bases remaining between them. This CDR3 is 15 amino acids long. CDR3: CASRDSGTATGELFF. As DNA, the CDR3 is TGTGCCAGCAGGGACAGCGGGACCGCCACCGGGGAGCTGTTTTTT.

The chain recombines TRBV5-1 with TRBJ1-4, with 7 positions matching TRBD1. V lost 4 bases, J lost 8 bases, and 14 bases stayed unmatched. Germline V CDR1 and CDR2: SGHRS, YFSETQ. This CDR3 has 16 residues. The CDR3 reads CASSLVGTDIYEKLFF. CDR3 bases: TGCGCCAGCAGCCTTGTTGGGACAGATATCTACGAAAAACTGTTTTTT.

The gene calls are TRBV6-4 and TRBJ2-1; 10 nucleotides line up with TRBD2. The CDR3 has 15 amino acids. Trimming took 4 bases from V and 6 from J; bases not matched to a gene: 6. The germline gives CDR1 MRHNA, CDR2 SNTAGT. The CDR3 bases are TGTGCCAGCAGTGGGGTAGCGGGAGGTTCCAATGAGCAGTTCTTC. It specifies CASSGVAGGSNEQFF.

In the case of this clone: At the DNA level, this CDR3 is encoded by other sequences in the same sample as well. This rearrangement joins TRBV11-3 to TRBJ2-1; D gene unclear. The CDR3 spans 15 residues. V lost 0 bases and J 1 base, leaving 7 bases between the germline ends. The germline V gene encodes CDR1 SGHNT and CDR2 YENEEA. The CDR3 spells CASSLDAGSYNEQFF. DNA for the CDR3: TGTGCCAGCAGCTTAGATGCAGGATCCTACAATGAGCAGTTCTTC.

V usage is TRBV19 and J usage is TRBJ1-2; 9 bases map to TRBD1. The CDR3 loop spans 14 amino acids. Trimming at V came to 3 bases and at J to 4 bases, leaving 3 bases not matched to a gene. The germline V gene encodes CDR1 LNHDA and CDR2 SQIVND (reference sequence). The CDR3 spells CASSIGQGFYGYTF. Written as DNA, the CDR3 is TGTGCCAGTAGTATCGGACAGGGGTTCTATGGCTACACCTTC.

The chain is built from TRBV5-1 and TRBJ2-1, with 9 bases aligning to TRBD1. Germline-derived CDR1 and CDR2 are SGHRS and YFSETQ. This CDR3 comprises 15 residues. The ends lost 1 base at V and 6 bases at J; junction bases unmatched: 5. The CDR3 sequence: CASSLIGTGTNEQFF. The DNA of the CDR3 is TGCGCCAGCAGCTTGATCGGGACAGGGACCAATGAGCAGTTCTTC.